This T cell receptor beta chain was recorded in a study of T cell repertoires in cytomegalovirus infection. Study results and limitations: Frequencies of public TCR beta families were cumulated, and this identified carriers of CMV plus the relevant HLA. Predominance within the ex vivo response was attributable to HLA-C-restricted CMV-specific TCR beta clonotypes.

TCRdb processed the reads anew with MiXCR; each CDR3 protein has one entry. The repertoire consists of about 480,000 distinct CDR3 sequences, with 33% occurring once and the leading ten covering roughly 15%. Germline CDR1 reads SEHNR; CDR2 reads FQNEAQ (reference sequence). The CDR3 extends over 14 amino acids. Trimming took 11 bases from V and 3 from J, leaving 19 bases between them. As to this clonotype: The antigen remains undetermined.

The material was cultured PBMCs, obtained from culture after CMV antigen stimulation. This TCR was recovered from a human donor in good health (CMV status not recorded). Some clones in this sample may be carry-over from other donors' samples. The chain recombines TRBV7-9 with TRBJ1-1; maybe TRBD1 (6 bases). As DNA, the CDR3 is TGTGCCGGCCTTGGCAGGGGAGGTGACACTGAAGCTTTCTTT. This sequence encodes CAGLGRGGDTEAFF.